The following is a T cell receptor beta chain sequence with its context. This entry is derived from a study of memory CD4+ T cells and cytomegalovirus serostatus. V shed 2 bases, J shed 6 bases, and the junction held 7 bases outside the gene matches. This CDR3 region has 14 residues. Germline V gene lookup returns CDR1 SEHNR and CDR2 FQNEAQ (reference sequence). Single viable CD3+CD4+CD8-CD45RO+ cells were sorted as the memory CD4+ T cells. Generated by immunoSEQ multiplex PCR, the TCRdb table keeps only in-frame clones and is missing some. This sample has about 57,000 clones, with approximately 79% found just once.

The TCR was taken from an adult in good health and CMV-seronegative. The chain recombines TRBV7-9 with TRBJ2-7; 7 bases agree with TRBD2. The specimen sequenced was memory CD4+ T cells from blood. CDR3 bases: TGTGCCAGCAGCTTATTGGGAGGGATTGGCGAGCAGTACTTC. Its translation is CASSLLGGIGEQYF.